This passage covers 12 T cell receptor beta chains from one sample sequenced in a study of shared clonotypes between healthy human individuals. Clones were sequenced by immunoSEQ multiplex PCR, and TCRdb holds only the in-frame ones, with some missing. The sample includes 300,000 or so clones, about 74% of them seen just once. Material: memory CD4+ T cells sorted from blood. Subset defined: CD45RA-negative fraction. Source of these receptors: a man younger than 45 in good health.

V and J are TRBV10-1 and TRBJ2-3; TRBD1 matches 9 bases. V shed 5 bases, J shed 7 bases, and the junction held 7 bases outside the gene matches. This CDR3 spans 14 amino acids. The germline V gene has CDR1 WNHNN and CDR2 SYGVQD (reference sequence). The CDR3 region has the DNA TGCGCCAGCAGTCTAGGGACAGGGCAATATACGCAGTATTTT. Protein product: CASSLGTGQYTQYF.

The CDR3 nucleotides read TGTGCCAGCAGCCTCCAAGCGGGAGCCACAGATACGCAGTATTTT. Translating gives CASSLQAGATDTQYF. The chain has TRBV7-2 and TRBJ2-3; 8 bases line up with TRBD2. This CDR3 has 15 amino acids. V dropped 5 bases and J dropped 2; count of bases not matched to a gene: 6. Germline V CDR1 and CDR2: SGHTA, FQGNSA.

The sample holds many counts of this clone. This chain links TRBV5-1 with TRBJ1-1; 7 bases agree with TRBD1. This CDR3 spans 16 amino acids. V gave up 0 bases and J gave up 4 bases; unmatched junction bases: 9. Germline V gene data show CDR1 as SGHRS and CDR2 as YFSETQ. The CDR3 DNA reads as TGCGCCAGCAGCTTGGTCTTGACAGGGTACGGCACTGAAGCTTTCTTT. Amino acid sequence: CASSLVLTGYGTEAFF.

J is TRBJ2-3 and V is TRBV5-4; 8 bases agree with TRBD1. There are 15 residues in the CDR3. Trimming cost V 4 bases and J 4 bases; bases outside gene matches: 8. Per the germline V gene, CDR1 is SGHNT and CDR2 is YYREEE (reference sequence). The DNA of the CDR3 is TGTGCCAGCAGCGGCGCGGACAGGGTAGCAGATACGCAGTATTTT. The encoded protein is CASSGADRVADTQYF. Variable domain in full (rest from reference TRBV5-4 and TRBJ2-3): ETGVTQSPTHLIKTRGQQVTLRCSSQSGHNTVSWYQQALGQGPQFIFQYYREEENGRGNFPPRFSGLQFPNYSSELNVNALELDDSALYLCASSGADRVADTQYFGPGTRLTVL.

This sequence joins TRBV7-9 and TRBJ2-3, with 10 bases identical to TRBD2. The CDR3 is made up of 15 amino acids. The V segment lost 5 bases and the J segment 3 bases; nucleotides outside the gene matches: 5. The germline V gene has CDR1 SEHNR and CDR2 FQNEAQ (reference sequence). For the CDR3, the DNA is TGTGCCAGCAGCCCCGTACTAGCGGGGACAGATACGCAGTATTTT. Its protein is CASSPVLAGTDTQYF.

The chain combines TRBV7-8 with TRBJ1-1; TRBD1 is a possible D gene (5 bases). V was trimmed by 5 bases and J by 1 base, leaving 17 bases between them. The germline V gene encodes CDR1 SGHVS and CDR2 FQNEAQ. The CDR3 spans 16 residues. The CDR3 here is CASSLRPGPSNTEAFF. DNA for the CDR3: TGTGCCAGCAGCCTACGACCGGGGCCTTCGAACACTGAAGCTTTCTTT. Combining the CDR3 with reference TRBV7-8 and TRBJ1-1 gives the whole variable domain GAGVSQSPRYKVAKRGQDVALRCDPISGHVSLFWYQQALGQGPEFLTYFQNEAQLDKSGLPSDRFFAERPEGSVSTLKIQRTQQEDSAVYLCASSLRPGPSNTEAFFGQGTRLTVV.

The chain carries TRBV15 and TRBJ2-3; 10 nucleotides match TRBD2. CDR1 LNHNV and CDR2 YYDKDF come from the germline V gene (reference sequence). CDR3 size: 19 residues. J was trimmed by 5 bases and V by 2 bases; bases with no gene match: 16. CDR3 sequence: CATSRKGPVAGGSVDTQYF. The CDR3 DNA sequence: TGTGCCACCAGCAGAAAAGGACCGGTAGCGGGAGGTTCGGTAGATACGCAGTATTTT.

The DNA of the CDR3 is TGTGCCAGCTCAACTGGACAGGGGGAACAGTATTTT. The encoded protein is CASSTGQGEQYF. The chain has TRBV18 and TRBJ2-3, with 10 bases lining up with TRBD1. V lost 5 bases, J lost 12 bases, and 5 bases stayed unmatched. Germline CDR1 KGHSH, CDR2 LQKENI. The CDR3 extends over 12 amino acids.

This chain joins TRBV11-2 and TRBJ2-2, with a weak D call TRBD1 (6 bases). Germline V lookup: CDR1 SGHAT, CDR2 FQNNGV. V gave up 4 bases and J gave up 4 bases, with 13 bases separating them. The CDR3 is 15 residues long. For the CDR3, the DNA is TGTGCCAGCAGCTCCATGACAGGATTCACCGGGGAGCTGTTTTTT. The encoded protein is CASSSMTGFTGELFF.

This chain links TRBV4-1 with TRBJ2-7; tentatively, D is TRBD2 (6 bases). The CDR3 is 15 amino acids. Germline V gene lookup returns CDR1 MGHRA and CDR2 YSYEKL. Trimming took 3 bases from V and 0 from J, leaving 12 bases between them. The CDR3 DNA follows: TGCGCCAGCAGCCACAGACTAGATTCCTCCTACGAGCAGTACTTC. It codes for CASSHRLDSSYEQYF.

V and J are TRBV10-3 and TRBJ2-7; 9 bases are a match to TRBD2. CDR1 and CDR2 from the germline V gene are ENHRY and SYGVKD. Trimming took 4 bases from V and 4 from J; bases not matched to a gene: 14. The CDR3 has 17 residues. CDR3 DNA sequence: TGTGCCATCAGTGTCAGCAAGGGGGGTAGCGGGAGTTACGAGCAGTACTTC. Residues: CAISVSKGGSGSYEQYF.

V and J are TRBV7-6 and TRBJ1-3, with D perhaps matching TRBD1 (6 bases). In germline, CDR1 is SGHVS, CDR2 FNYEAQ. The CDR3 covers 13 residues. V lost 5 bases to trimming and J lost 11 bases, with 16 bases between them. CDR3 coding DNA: TGTGCCAGCAGCCTCTTAGGGACACTCCCCATATATTTT. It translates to CASSLLGTLPIYF.